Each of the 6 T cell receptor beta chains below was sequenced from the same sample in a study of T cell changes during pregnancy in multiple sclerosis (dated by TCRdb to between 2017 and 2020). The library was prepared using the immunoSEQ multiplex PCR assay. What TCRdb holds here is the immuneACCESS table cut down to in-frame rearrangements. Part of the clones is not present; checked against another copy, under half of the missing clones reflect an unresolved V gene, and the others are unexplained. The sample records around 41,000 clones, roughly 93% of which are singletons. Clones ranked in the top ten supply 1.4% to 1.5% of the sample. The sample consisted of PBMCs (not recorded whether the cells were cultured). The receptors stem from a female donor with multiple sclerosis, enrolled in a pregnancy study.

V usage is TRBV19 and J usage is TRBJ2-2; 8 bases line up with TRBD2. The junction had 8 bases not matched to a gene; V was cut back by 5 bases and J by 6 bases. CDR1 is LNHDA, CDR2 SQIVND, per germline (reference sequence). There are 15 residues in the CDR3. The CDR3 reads CASSPGLVWPGELFF. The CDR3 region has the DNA TGTGCCAGTAGTCCGGGACTAGTTTGGCCCGGGGAGCTGTTTTTT.

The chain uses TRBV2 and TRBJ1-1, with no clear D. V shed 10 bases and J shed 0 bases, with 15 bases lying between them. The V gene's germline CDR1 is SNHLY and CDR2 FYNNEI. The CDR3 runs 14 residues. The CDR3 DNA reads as TGTGCCATCAAAGATGGTGTAATGAACACTGAAGCTTTCTTT. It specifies CAIKDGVMNTEAFF.

The chain's CDR3 is CASSHGLGGSRGDNEQFF. DNA of the CDR3: TGTGCCAGCAGCCATGGGCTAGGAGGGAGTAGAGGGGACAATGAGCAGTTCTTC. The chain employs TRBV14 and TRBJ2-1, with D possibly TRBD2 on 6 matching bases. V shed 3 bases and J shed 5 bases, with 23 bases lying between them. From germline, CDR1 is SGHDN and CDR2 FVKESK. The CDR3 is 18 amino acids.

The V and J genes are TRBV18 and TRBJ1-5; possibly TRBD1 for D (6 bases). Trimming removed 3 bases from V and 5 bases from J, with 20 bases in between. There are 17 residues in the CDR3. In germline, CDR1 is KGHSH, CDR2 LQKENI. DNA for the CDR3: TGTGCCAGCTCACCCTGGGGCCCCGGGGGCTTCTATCAGCCCCAGCATTTT. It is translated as CASSPWGPGGFYQPQHF.

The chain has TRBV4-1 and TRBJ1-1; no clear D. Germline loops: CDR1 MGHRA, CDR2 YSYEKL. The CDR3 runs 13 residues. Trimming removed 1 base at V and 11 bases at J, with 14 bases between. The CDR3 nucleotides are TGCGCCAGCAGCCAAGTGTTACTTGTGGGGGCTTTCTTT. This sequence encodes CASSQVLLVGAFF.

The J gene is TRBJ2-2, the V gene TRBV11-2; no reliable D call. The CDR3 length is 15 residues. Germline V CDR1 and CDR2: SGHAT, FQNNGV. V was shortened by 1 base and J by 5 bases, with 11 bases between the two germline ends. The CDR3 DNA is TGTGCCAGCAGCTTAGGCCCGCTCCTTACCGGGGAGCTGTTTTTT. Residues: CASSLGPLLTGELFF.